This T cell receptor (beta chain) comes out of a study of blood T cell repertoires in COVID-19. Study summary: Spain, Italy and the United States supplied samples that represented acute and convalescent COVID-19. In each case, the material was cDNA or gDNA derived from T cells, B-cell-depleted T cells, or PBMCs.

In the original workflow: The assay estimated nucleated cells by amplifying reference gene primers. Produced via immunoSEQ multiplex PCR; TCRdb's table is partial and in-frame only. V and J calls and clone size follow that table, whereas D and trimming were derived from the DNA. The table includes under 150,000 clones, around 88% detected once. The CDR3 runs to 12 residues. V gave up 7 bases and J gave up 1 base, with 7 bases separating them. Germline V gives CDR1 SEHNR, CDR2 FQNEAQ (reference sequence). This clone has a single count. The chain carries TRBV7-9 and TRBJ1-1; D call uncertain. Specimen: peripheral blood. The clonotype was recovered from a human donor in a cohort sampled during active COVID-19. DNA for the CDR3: TGTGCCAGCACCCGGGGGAACACTGAAGCTTTCTTT. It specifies CASTRGNTEAFF.